This TCR beta chain was captured by sequencing in a study of post-analysis software for immune sequencing data. Whole-study findings and limits: Five or six TRBV segments (TRBV5-6, TRBV5-1 and TRBV20-1 among them) occurred more frequently in patients than in controls.

Of note for this clonotype: Its target is not known.

The CDR3 loop spans 13 amino acids. The germline V gene has CDR1 GTSNPN and CDR2 SVGIG (reference sequence). V lost 7 bases to trimming and J lost 2 bases, with 15 bases between them. The authors incorporated unique molecular identifiers into the TCR beta cDNA libraries. TCRdb reprocessed the PCR reads via MiXCR and lists one record per CDR3 protein. This sample carries hundreds of thousands of distinct CDR3 sequences, approximately 60% of them seen once, and the ten largest clones take approximately 10%. Specimen: blood. The receptor was derived from a girl aged 2-10 years with multiple sclerosis. This rearrangement joins TRBV30 to TRBJ2-7; D is tentatively TRBD1 or TRBD2 (5 bases each). The CDR3 DNA sequence: TGTGCCTCCTCCCGGGACGGACCCTACGAGCAGTACTTC. It is translated as CASSRDGPYEQYF. Looking up the rest from reference TRBV30 and TRBJ2-7 gives the full variable domain: SQTIHQWPATLVQPVGSPLSLECTVEGTSNPNLYWYRQAAGRGLQLLFYSVGIGQISSEVPQNLSASRPQDRQFILSSKKLLLSDSGFYLCASSRDGPYEQYFGPGTRLTVT.